This entry lists 16 T cell receptor beta chains sequenced from one sample in a study of T cell clonality in common variable immunodeficiency. Study conclusions and caveats: In common variable immunodeficiency, TCR beta chains reportedly carried fewer deletions and N-nucleotide insertions.

Using immunoSEQ multiplex PCR, the repertoire was profiled, and TCRdb retains in-frame clones only, with some absent. The record shows 20,000 to 30,000 clones for this sample, with no singletons present. Antigens of these TCRs are unknown. Sequencing input: peripheral blood mononuclear cells. These receptors were collected from a human donor with common variable immunodeficiency.

This clone was seen only a few times. The read falls 3 residues short of the CDR3 end, and the missing part is taken from the germline J gene. The genes are TRBV5-1 and TRBJ2-7; 9 bases align to TRBD2. V lost 1 base to trimming and J lost 5 bases; unmatched junction nucleotides: 7. Germline CDR1 is SGHRS and CDR2 is YFSETQ. The CDR3 totals 15 residues. CDR3 bases read: TGCGCCAGCAGCTTGATCGCTAGCGGGAAGGACGAG. The encoded protein is CASSLIASGKDE. The entire CDR3 protein reads CASSLIASGKDEQYF.

This clone was counted at least ten times. The read terminates 3 residues ahead of where the CDR3 ends, so the germline J gene completes it. The rearrangement joins TRBV15 to TRBJ2-3, with D tentatively TRBD2 (5 bases). Trimming pared 5 bases from V and 3 bases from J, leaving 12 bases between. This CDR3 contains 14 residues. From germline, CDR1 is LNHNV and CDR2 YYDKDF (reference sequence). The covered CDR3 bases are TGTGCCACCAGCGGAAGACTAACAACAGATACG. It translates to CATSGRLTTDT. The full CDR3 protein reads CATSGRLTTDTQYF.

In its sample, this clone was seen many times. The CDR3 is cut off 3 residues early in the read; its end comes from the germline J gene. The chain links TRBV6-2 or TRBV6-3 to TRBJ2-7, with no clear D. The CDR3 has 14 residues. CDR1 is MNHEY, CDR2 SVGEGT, per germline. V lost 6 bases and J 2 bases, leaving 14 bases between the germline ends. The sequenced part of the CDR3 DNA is TGTGCCAGCAGCCGATGGGCCCCAACCTACGAG. This translates into CASSRWAPTYE. The full CDR3 reads CASSRWAPTYEQYF.

The sample holds many counts of this clone. The CDR3 bases that were read are TGTGCCAGCAGCTTGGGTTCAGTTATCGCCTACGAG. Protein sequence: CASSLGSVIAYE. The CDR3 in full is CASSLGSVIAYEQYF. The chain joins TRBV5-5 to TRBJ2-7; D ambiguous. The read ends 3 residues shy of where the CDR3 ends; the end is completed using the germline J gene. The CDR3 has 15 residues. Germline assignment: CDR1 SGHKS and CDR2 YYEKEE (reference sequence). V shed 0 bases and J shed 2 bases, with 12 bases lying between them.

A remark on this clone: The CDR3 end falls 3 residues outside the read, so it is completed with the germline J gene. The chain uses TRBV5-1 and TRBJ1-2; 9 bases are shared with TRBD1. In germline, CDR1 is SGHRS, CDR2 YFSETQ. This CDR3 contains 13 residues. The CDR3 bases that were read are TGCGCCAGCAGGCCACAGGGGGCCGGGGGC. Translated, it gives CASRPQGAGG. In full, the CDR3 reads CASRPQGAGGYTF. The complete variable domain, with remaining parts taken from reference TRBV5-1 and TRBJ1-2, reads KAGVTQTPRYLIKTRGQQVTLSCSPISGHRSVSWYQQTPGQGLQFLFEYFSETQRNKGNFPGRFSGRQFSNSRSEMNVSTLELGDSALYLCASRPQGAGGYTFGSGTRLTVV.

This clone was observed a few times. The read ends 3 residues early relative to the CDR3; the germline J gene fills the gap. This chain links TRBV6-1 with TRBJ1-4; D remains ambiguous. Trimming removed 3 bases at V and 5 bases at J, with 7 bases between. This CDR3 comprises 13 residues. Germline lookup yields CDR1 MNHNS and CDR2 SASEGT. The CDR3 bases that were read are TGTGCCAGCAGTGACAGTACCAATGAAAAA. It codes for CASSDSTNEK. The full CDR3 sequence reads CASSDSTNEKLFF.

This clone has ten or more counts. The read ends 3 residues before the CDR3 terminus; that terminus is restored from the germline J gene. The chain uses TRBV7-9 and TRBJ2-7; D unresolved. The CDR3 contains 13 residues. Germline V lookup: CDR1 SEHNR, CDR2 FQNEAQ (reference sequence). V was shortened by 3 bases and J by 3 bases, with 9 bases between the two germline ends. The CDR3 DNA, read in part, is TGTGCCAGCAGCTTGGGCTTCATCTACGAG. Amino acid sequence: CASSLGFIYE. The whole CDR3 region reads CASSLGFIYEQYF.

This clone was detected many times. The CDR3 end is not reached by the read, which stops 3 residues before it; the germline J gene fills it in. This chain links TRBV27 with TRBJ2-1, with TRBD2 matching 16 bases. This CDR3 has 16 amino acids. CDR1 is MNHEY and CDR2 is SMNVEV in the germline V gene (reference sequence). V lost 5 bases and J lost 7; bases outside the gene matches: 5. The CDR3 spells CASSLGLAGGQNEQFF. The DNA read from the CDR3 is TGTGCCAGCAGTCTGGGACTAGCGGGGGGGCAGAATGAG.

This clone was detected ten times or more. This CDR3 reads CASSLTLAGSPLHF. CDR3 bases read: TGTGCCAGCAGCTTAACCCTGGCGGGATCACCC. V is TRBV5-6 and J is TRBJ1-6; D is unclear. The sequence runs out 3 residues before the end of the CDR3; the remainder is reconstructed from the germline J gene. Trimming stripped 2 bases from V and 10 bases from J, with 13 bases between. The germline CDR1 and CDR2 sequences are SGHDT and YYEEEE. The CDR3 loop spans 14 amino acids.

In this sample, this clone turned up many times. The sequence runs out 3 residues before the end of the CDR3; the remainder is reconstructed from the germline J gene. The chain recombines TRBV7-3 with TRBJ2-2; 7 positions match TRBD2. The CDR3 length is 14 residues. The germline V gene has CDR1 SGHTA and CDR2 FQGTGA. V trimming: 5 bases; J trimming: 6 bases; junction bases outside the gene matches: 6. The CDR3 DNA, read in part, is TGTGCCAGCAGCGTCGGACTAGTGGCCGGGGAG. Translated, it gives CASSVGLVAGE. The whole CDR3 reads CASSVGLVAGELFF.

Many counts were recorded for this clone. The sequenced fragment ends 3 residues before the CDR3 boundary, so the rest is inferred from the germline J gene. The chain is built from TRBV14 and TRBJ2-7, with TRBD2 identical over 11 bases. Germline V gene lookup returns CDR1 SGHDN and CDR2 FVKESK. The CDR3 extends over 15 amino acids. The V segment lost 4 bases and the J segment 3 bases; nucleotides outside the gene matches: 5. The part of the CDR3 DNA that was read is TGTGCCAGCAGCCCGGGACTAGCGGAGAACTACGAG. The encoded protein is CASSPGLAENYE. The CDR3 in its entirety is CASSPGLAENYEQYF.

The sample holds a few counts of this clone. From the germline J gene comes the end of the CDR3, since the read stops 3 residues before it. V usage is TRBV20-1 and J usage is TRBJ2-1; 8 bases align to TRBD1. The germline gives CDR1 DFQATT, CDR2 SNEGSKA (reference sequence). The CDR3 contains 14 residues. Losses at the gene ends were 6 bases for V and 8 bases for J; bases not matched to a gene: 12. CDR3 DNA, as far as it was read: TGCAGTGCCGCCCCCGGACAGGGTAGGGATGAG. Translating it yields CSAAPGQGRDE. The complete CDR3 protein is CSAAPGQGRDEQFF.

This clone was recorded many times. The read terminates 3 residues ahead of where the CDR3 ends, so the germline J gene completes it. The chain combines TRBV7-6 with TRBJ1-1, with no clear D. The CDR3 covers 13 residues. Germline loops: CDR1 SGHVS, CDR2 FNYEAQ. The part of the CDR3 DNA that was read is TGTGCCAGCAGCCCCCAGATGTCCGGGGAA. This encodes CASSPQMSGE. The whole CDR3 protein reads CASSPQMSGEAFF.

This clone appeared a few times. The observed sequence ends 3 residues before the CDR3 terminus, with the missing tail filled in from the germline J gene. V usage is TRBV11-2 and J usage is TRBJ1-5; a possible D gene is TRBD1 (5 bases). Deletions cut 5 bases from V and 2 bases from J, with 7 bases between. The CDR3 extends over 13 amino acids. The germline CDR1 and CDR2 sequences are SGHAT and FQNNGV. Partial CDR3 DNA: TGTGCCAGCAGCCGAGGGGGCAATCAGCCC. Translation: CASSRGGNQP. The whole CDR3 reads CASSRGGNQPQHF.

This clone was detected ten times or more. The read terminates 3 residues before the CDR3 end, so the remaining end is supplied by the germline J gene. This chain links TRBV7-6 with TRBJ2-1; 13 bases agree with TRBD2. V shed 5 bases, J shed 8 bases, and the junction held 6 bases outside the gene matches. The CDR3 spans 15 residues. Germline CDR1 is SGHVS and CDR2 is FNYEAQ. CDR3 DNA (partial): TGTGCCAGCAGCCCTAGGACTAGCGGGAGCGATGAG. The encoded protein is CASSPRTSGSDE. The CDR3 as a whole reads CASSPRTSGSDEQFF.

The table lists this clone with many counts. The DNA ends 3 residues before the CDR3 does, and the rest of the CDR3 is filled in from the germline J gene. The rearrangement joins TRBV7-9 to TRBJ1-1, with D possibly matching TRBD1 (5 bases). The length of the CDR3 is 14 residues. V dropped 5 bases and J dropped 1 base, with 11 bases sitting between them. Germline V gives CDR1 SEHNR, CDR2 FQNEAQ (reference sequence). The CDR3 reads CASSGRGPNTEAFF. The sequenced part of the CDR3 DNA is TGTGCCAGCAGCGGGAGGGGTCCGAACACTGAA.